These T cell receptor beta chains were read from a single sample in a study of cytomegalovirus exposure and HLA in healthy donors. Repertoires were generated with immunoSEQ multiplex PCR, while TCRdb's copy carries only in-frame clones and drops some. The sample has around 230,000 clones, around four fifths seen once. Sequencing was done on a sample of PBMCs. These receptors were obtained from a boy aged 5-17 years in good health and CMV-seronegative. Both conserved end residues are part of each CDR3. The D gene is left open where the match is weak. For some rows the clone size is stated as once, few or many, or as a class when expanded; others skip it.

CASRRAGGPPEQFF	TGCGCCAGCAGACGAGCGGGAGGGCCTCCCGAGCAGTTCTTC	.	TRBD2	TRBV5-1	TRBJ2-1
CASRIPNYRGRFEKLFF	TGTGCAAGTCGCATTCCTAACTACAGGGGGCGCTTTGAAAAACTGTTTTTT	.	.	TRBV12-2	TRBJ1-4
CASSLWREGTDTQYF	TGTGCCAGCAGTTTATGGCGGGAGGGCACAGATACGCAGTATTTT	.	TRBD2	TRBV27	TRBJ2-3
CASSLEGTGDTEAFF	TGTGCCAGCAGCTTGGAGGGGACAGGGGACACTGAAGCTTTCTTT	.	TRBD1	TRBV5-6	TRBJ1-1
CAISESGTSGTYEQYF	TGTGCCATCAGTGAGTCCGGGACTAGCGGGACGTACGAGCAGTACTTC	.	TRBD2	TRBV10-3	TRBJ2-7
CASSLVGDSPLHF	TGTGCCAGCAGCTTAGTCGGGGATTCACCCCTCCACTTT	.	.	TRBV7-2	TRBJ1-6
CASSEGSPGANVLTF	TGTGCCAGCAGTGAAGGGAGTCCTGGGGCCAACGTCCTGACTTTC	.	.	TRBV6-1	TRBJ2-6
CASSRDRDSPLHF	TGTGCCAGCTCACGGGACAGGGATTCACCCCTCCACTTT	.	TRBD1	TRBV18	TRBJ1-6
CASSVLRGGGYTF	TGTGCCAGCAGCGTATTACGAGGGGGTGGCTACACCTTC	.	.	TRBV11-3	TRBJ1-2
CASSYPGSTLGAFF	TGTGCCAGCAGTTACCCGGGATCGACGTTGGGAGCTTTCTTT	once	.	TRBV6-6	TRBJ1-1
CAWREPGGTEAFF	TGTGCCTGGAGAGAACCCGGGGGCACTGAAGCTTTCTTT	.	.	TRBV30	TRBJ1-1
CSVEEDYYYGYTF	TGCAGCGTTGAAGAGGACTACTACTATGGCTACACCTTC	.	.	TRBV29-1	TRBJ1-2
CASSMSTSHEQYF	TGTGCCAGTAGTATGTCAACGAGCCACGAGCAGTACTTC	.	.	TRBV19	TRBJ2-7
CAISPGGRGVPAFDEQYF	TGTGCCATCAGCCCAGGCGGGCGGGGGGTGCCGGCCTTCGACGAGCAGTACTTC	.	TRBD2	TRBV10-3	TRBJ2-7
CASSQAVRAGVGANVLTF	TGTGCCAGCAGCCAAGCCGTCCGGGCAGGGGTAGGGGCCAACGTCCTGACTTTC	once	.	TRBV4-2	TRBJ2-6
CSVSGDTEAFF	TGCAGCGTTTCGGGGGACACTGAAGCTTTCTTT	.	.	TRBV29-1	TRBJ1-1
CASSHMGQGIPYGYTF	TGTGCCAGCAGCCATATGGGACAGGGGATCCCCTATGGCTACACCTTC	.	TRBD1	TRBV14	TRBJ1-2
CASKGTVNQPQHF	TGTGCCAGCAAAGGGACAGTCAATCAGCCCCAGCATTTT	.	TRBD1	TRBV27	TRBJ1-5
CASSLDKETQYF	TGCGCCAGCAGCTTGGACAAAGAGACCCAGTACTTC	.	.	TRBV5-1	TRBJ2-5
CASSPTGPSTYEQYF	TGTGCCAGCTCACCTACAGGGCCCTCTACCTACGAGCAGTACTTC	.	.	TRBV18	TRBJ2-7
CASSLLGQGYEQYF	TGTGCCAGCAGCTTACTTGGGCAGGGCTACGAGCAGTACTTC	.	.	TRBV7-9	TRBJ2-7
CASMDWSSYNEQFF	TGTGCCAGCATGGACTGGAGCTCCTACAATGAGCAGTTCTTC	once	.	TRBV2	TRBJ2-1
CASRSGTEFYGYTF	TGTGCCAGCAGATCCGGGACAGAGTTCTATGGCTACACCTTC	.	TRBD1	TRBV6-1	TRBJ1-2
CASSVVGQGSRANYGYTF	TGTGCCAGCAGCGTGGTCGGACAGGGGTCAAGGGCTAACTATGGCTACACCTTC	.	TRBD1	TRBV9	TRBJ1-2
CASSEVGGPTEAFF	TGTGCCAGCAGTGAAGTAGGCGGGCCCACTGAAGCTTTCTTT	.	.	TRBV6-1	TRBJ1-1
CASSSGGGGQPQHF	TGCGCCAGCAGCTCGGGGGGCGGGGGTCAGCCCCAGCATTTT	.	.	TRBV5-1	TRBJ1-5
CASSALAGAGETQYF	TGTGCCAGCAGCGCCTTAGCGGGGGCGGGGGAGACCCAGTACTTC	.	TRBD2	TRBV5-6	TRBJ2-5
CASSSPGTEQFF	TGTGCCAGCAGTTCGCCGGGAACTGAGCAGTTCTTC	.	.	TRBV2	TRBJ2-1
CASSAGLPSSGNTIYF	TGCGCCAGCAGCGCGGGACTGCCGAGCTCTGGAAACACCATATATTTT	.	.	TRBV4-1	TRBJ1-3
CASSESPGMGPDTQYF	TGTGCCAGCAGTGAATCCCCAGGGATGGGGCCAGATACGCAGTATTTT	.	.	TRBV2	TRBJ2-3
CASSWGGTETYEQYF	TGTGCCAGCAGCTGGGGGGGGACGGAAACCTACGAGCAGTACTTC	.	TRBD2	TRBV5-8	TRBJ2-7
CASSYHTEAFF	TGTGCCAGCAGCTACCATACTGAAGCTTTCTTT	.	.	TRBV6-5	TRBJ1-1
CASSEVGTGNTEAFF	TGTGCCAGCAGTGAAGTAGGCACGGGGAACACTGAAGCTTTCTTT	.	.	TRBV6-1	TRBJ1-1
CASSLYETGGGKLFF	TGTGCCAGCAGCTTATACGAGACAGGGGGCGGAAAACTGTTTTTT	.	TRBD1	TRBV7-9	TRBJ1-4
CASRSAGIETQYF	TGTGCCAGCAGATCAGCGGGGATAGAGACCCAGTACTTC	.	TRBD2	TRBV6-5	TRBJ2-5
CASSQLAGANNEQFF	TGTGCCAGCAGCCAGCTAGCGGGAGCGAACAATGAGCAGTTCTTC	few	TRBD2	TRBV11-3	TRBJ2-1
CASSLSTTTQYF	TGTGCCAGCAGCTTGAGCACAACGACTCAGTATTTT	.	.	TRBV5-4	TRBJ2-3
CAWSSGLAGGLETQYF	TGTGCCTGGAGTTCCGGACTAGCGGGGGGGTTGGAGACCCAGTACTTC	once	TRBD2	TRBV30	TRBJ2-5
CASSGGGTNYGYTF	TGTGCCAGCAGCGGAGGCGGGACTAACTATGGCTACACCTTC	.	.	TRBV5-4	TRBJ1-2
CATSGQSATNEKLFF	TGTGCCACCAGCGGTCAGTCTGCAACTAATGAAAAACTGTTTTTT	few	.	TRBV15	TRBJ1-4
CASSLVGANYGYTF	TGTGCCAGCAGCTTAGTGGGAGCGAACTATGGCTACACCTTC	.	.	TRBV11-2	TRBJ1-2
CSVVGILSGNTIYF	TGCAGCGTTGTGGGCATCCTCTCTGGAAACACCATATATTTT	.	.	TRBV29-1	TRBJ1-3
CASSSRLAGSTDTQYF	TGTGCCAGCAGCTCCCGACTAGCGGGGAGCACAGATACGCAGTATTTT	.	TRBD2	TRBV7-3	TRBJ2-3
CASSLSGTGATDTQYF	TGCGCCAGCAGCTTATCCGGGACAGGGGCGACAGATACGCAGTATTTT	.	TRBD1	TRBV5-1	TRBJ2-3
CASSTGGRGTGELFF	TGCGCCAGCAGTACAGGGGGCCGTGGCACCGGGGAGCTGTTTTTT	.	TRBD1	TRBV4-1	TRBJ2-2
CASSLRTNALTDTQYF	TGTGCCAGCAGCCTACGGACAAACGCCCTCACAGATACGCAGTATTTT	.	.	TRBV11-3	TRBJ2-3
CASSQVVSGRHQPQHF	TGCGCCAGCAGCCAAGTTGTTTCAGGGAGGCATCAGCCCCAGCATTTT	.	.	TRBV4-1	TRBJ1-5
CASSIGQGEYGYTF	TGTGCCAGTAGTATCGGACAGGGAGAGTATGGCTACACCTTC	.	TRBD1	TRBV19	TRBJ1-2
CASSLDAGFPPEQYF	TGTGCCAGCAGCTTAGATGCGGGATTCCCTCCCGAGCAGTACTTC	.	.	TRBV11-3	TRBJ2-7
CASSLWASNQPQHF	TGTGCCAGCAGCTTGTGGGCGAGCAATCAGCCCCAGCATTTT	.	.	TRBV5-4	TRBJ1-5
CASSQEGRGGAGELFF	TGTGCCAGCAGCCAAGAGGGTCGAGGGGGTGCCGGGGAGCTGTTTTTT	.	.	TRBV4-2	TRBJ2-2
CASSSPDWVNYDGYTF	TGTGCCAGCAGCTCACCGGACTGGGTTAACTATGATGGCTACACCTTC	.	.	TRBV5-4	TRBJ1-2
CASSARQGVAAGELFF	TGTGCCAGCAGTGCAAGACAGGGCGTTGCGGCCGGGGAGCTGTTTTTT	.	TRBD1	TRBV2	TRBJ2-2
CASSWQGGHEQYF	TGTGCCAGCAGCTGGCAGGGTGGCCACGAGCAGTACTTC	.	.	TRBV6-6	TRBJ2-7